These 28 T cell receptor beta chains came from one sample sequenced in a study of response to subunit inactivated influenza vaccine. TCRdb independently ran MiXCR on the RT-PCR reads; one entry per CDR3 protein. The table records roughly 570,000 distinct CDR3 sequences, approximately 13% of them present only once. This specimen was PBMCs from blood, taken around seven weeks after vaccination. The receptors were sampled from a man aged 45-65 years who received an inactivated influenza vaccine.

V gene TRBV7-3 combines with J gene TRBJ2-7, with D possibly TRBD1 on 6 matching bases. Per germline, CDR1 SGHTA and CDR2 FQGTGA. Trimming shortened V by 4 bases and J by 3 bases, and 16 bases separated the two germline ends. This CDR3 has 15 amino acids. The CDR3: CASSWEGGANYEQYF. CDR3 in DNA: TGTGCCAGCAGCTGGGAAGGGGGAGCCAACTACGAGCAGTACTTC.

For this clonotype: The junction differs from germline at one of its ends, possibly a read error. The rearrangement uses TRBV20-1 and TRBJ2-5; D gene ambiguous. In germline, CDR1 is DFQATT, CDR2 SNEGSKA (reference sequence). The CDR3 is 16 residues long. CDR3 protein: CCAIPRARAKQETQYF. In DNA form, the CDR3 reads TGCTGTGCCATCCCTCGGGCCCGGGCGAAACAAGAGACCCAGTACTTC.

In its sample, this clonotype was seen a few times. The chain recombines TRBV20-1 with TRBJ1-5, with 7 bases matching TRBD1. CDR3 length: 16 amino acids. V shed 3 bases, J shed 1 base, and the junction held 9 bases outside the gene matches. CDR1 and CDR2 from the germline V gene are DFQATT and SNEGSKA (reference sequence). For the CDR3, the DNA is TGCAGTGCTAGGGACCCGACAGGGTTGAGCAATCAGCCCCAGCATTTT. It codes for CSARDPTGLSNQPQHF.

This clonotype was seen more than once but under ten times. This rearrangement joins TRBV4-3 to TRBJ1-2; D is possibly TRBD1 (6 bases). Trimming shortened V by 0 bases and J by 7 bases, and 12 bases separated the two germline ends. Per the germline V gene, CDR1 is LGHNA and CDR2 is YSLEER. CDR3 length: 14 residues. The CDR3 bases are TGCGCCAGCAGCCAAGAGGTGGGGGGCTCTGGCTACACCTTC. This translates into CASSQEVGGSGYTF.

V gene TRBV29-1 combines with J gene TRBJ2-5; D remains ambiguous. Per germline, CDR1 SQVTM and CDR2 ANQGSEA. The CDR3 extends over 13 amino acids. Deletions cut 3 bases from V and 1 base from J, with 9 bases between. This CDR3 reads CSVERNSQETQYF. DNA for the CDR3: TGCAGCGTTGAGCGGAACTCCCAAGAGACCCAGTACTTC.

The chain links TRBV29-1 to TRBJ1-1, with 8 nucleotides matching TRBD1. This CDR3 is built from 14 residues. Germline CDR1 and CDR2: SQVTM and ANQGSEA. The ends lost 4 bases at V and 0 bases at J; junction bases unmatched: 4. The CDR3 DNA reads TGCAGCGTTGTAGGGACAGGACTGAACACTGAAGCTTTCTTT. The encoded protein is CSVVGTGLNTEAFF.

V usage is TRBV5-1 and J usage is TRBJ2-1; a weak D match, TRBD2 (5 bases). V was shortened by 0 bases and J by 8 bases, with 12 bases between the two germline ends. Germline loops: CDR1 SGHRS, CDR2 YFSETQ. The CDR3 runs 14 residues. The CDR3 spells CASSLALGSDEQFF. In nucleotides, the CDR3 is TGCGCCAGCAGCTTGGCGTTGGGGAGCGATGAGCAGTTCTTC.

This clonotype was seen only a few times. V and J are TRBV7-6 and TRBJ1-3; D remains unclear. Between the trimmed V and J ends, which lost 2 bases and 4 bases, there was a span of 15 bases. This CDR3 is 16 amino acids long. The V gene's germline CDR1 is SGHVS and CDR2 FNYEAQ. The CDR3 sequence is CASSLMSAGSGNTIYF. As DNA, the CDR3 is TGTGCCAGCAGCTTAATGTCCGCGGGGTCCGGAAACACCATATATTTT.

This clonotype was counted between two and nine times. The CDR3 DNA follows: TGCAGTGCCCGGGCGGACAGGCACTACAATGAGCAGTTCTTC. This gives the protein CSARADRHYNEQFF. The genes are TRBV20-1 and TRBJ2-1, with TRBD1 matching over 7 bases. V was clipped by 6 bases and J by 3 bases; unmatched bases: 8. Per germline, CDR1 DFQATT and CDR2 SNEGSKA (reference sequence). The CDR3 is made up of 14 amino acids.

The chain carries TRBV6-1 and TRBJ2-2, with unresolved D. The CDR3 is 14 amino acids. CDR1 and CDR2 (germline): MNHNS, SASEGT. Between the trimmed V and J ends, which lost 7 bases and 4 bases, there was a span of 13 bases. This CDR3 reads CASKSQARTGELFF. In DNA, the CDR3 is TGTGCCAGCAAGTCCCAGGCTCGCACCGGGGAGCTGTTTTTT.

The chain couples TRBV12-3 or TRBV12-4 to TRBJ1-5, with D possibly TRBD1 on 6 matching bases. V dropped 2 bases and J dropped 7 bases, with 12 bases sitting between them. The CDR3 is 14 amino acids. For the CDR3, the DNA is TGTGCCAGCAGTTTATACGGGGGCTGGCAGCCCCAGCATTTT. As protein: CASSLYGGWQPQHF.

This clonotype was counted between two and nine times. This chain joins TRBV5-4 and TRBJ2-1; D remains unclear. V lost 2 bases and J lost 2, with 14 bases in between. Germline CDR1 reads SGHNT; CDR2 reads YYREEE (reference sequence). CDR3 length: 16 residues. The DNA of the CDR3 is TGTGCCAGCAGCTTTTATCTGTCCTTGCCCTACAATGAGCAGTTCTTC. It translates to CASSFYLSLPYNEQFF.

This clonotype was seen more than once but under ten times. The J gene is TRBJ2-5, the V gene TRBV7-6; the match to TRBD2 covers 15 bases. V lost 3 bases and J lost 4; bases outside the gene matches: 3. This CDR3 spans 16 amino acids. CDR1 is SGHVS and CDR2 is FNYEAQ in the germline V gene. CDR3 protein: CASSFGLAGGGETQYF. Here the CDR3 DNA reads TGTGCCAGCAGCTTCGGACTAGCGGGAGGGGGAGAGACCCAGTACTTC.

Only a few counts were recorded for this clonotype. V gene TRBV7-2 combines with J gene TRBJ1-2; tentative D call: TRBD1 (6 bases). The CDR3 loop spans 13 amino acids. The germline V gene has CDR1 SGHTA and CDR2 FQGNSA. Trimming took 5 bases from V and 7 from J, leaving 14 bases between them. The CDR3 sequence is CASSGVQGSGYTF. The DNA for the CDR3 is TGTGCCAGCAGCGGAGTACAGGGAAGTGGCTACACCTTC.

The sample holds a few counts of this clonotype. The chain joins TRBV7-9 to TRBJ2-5; D is unresolved. Trimming cost V 8 bases and J 5 bases, with 15 bases left between them. Germline values: CDR1 SEHNR, CDR2 FQNEAQ (reference sequence). CDR3 length equals 13 residues. The CDR3 nucleotides read TGTGCCAGCGCCACCCGGACCTGGGAGACCCAGTACTTC. Its protein is CASATRTWETQYF.

The rearrangement links TRBV5-6 to TRBJ2-5; D is perhaps TRBD1 (6 bases). V lost 5 bases and J 5 bases, leaving 16 bases between the germline ends. Germline V lookup: CDR1 SGHDT, CDR2 YYEEEE. The CDR3 has 14 residues. In DNA form, the CDR3 reads TGTGCCAGCAGTCCCACAGGGTGGGAGGAGACCCAGTACTTC. It specifies CASSPTGWEETQYF. Complete variable domain (other parts from reference TRBV5-6 and TRBJ2-5): DAGVTQSPTHLIKTRGQQVTLRCSPKSGHDTVSWYQQALGQGPQFIFQYYEEEERQRGNFPDRFSGHQFPNYSSELNVNALLLGDSALYLCASSPTGWEETQYFGPGTRLLVL.

This clonotype came up a few times. The rearrangement links TRBV19 to TRBJ2-7; TRBD1 aligns across 9 bases. Germline V lookup: CDR1 LNHDA, CDR2 SQIVND (reference sequence). The length of the CDR3 is 15 residues. The junction had 6 bases not matched to a gene; V was cut back by 3 bases and J by 3 bases. The CDR3 region is CASSMMGQGVYEQYF. The CDR3 DNA sequence: TGTGCCAGTAGTATGATGGGACAGGGAGTCTACGAGCAGTACTTC. Looking up the rest from reference TRBV19 and TRBJ2-7 gives the full variable domain: DGGITQSPKYLFRKEGQNVTLSCEQNLNHDAMYWYRQDPGQGLRLIYYSQIVNDFQKGDIAEGYSVSREKKESFPLTVTSAQKNPTAFYLCASSMMGQGVYEQYFGPGTRLTVT.

The V call is TRBV20-1, the J call TRBJ2-7; D perhaps matches TRBD1 (5 bases). The CDR3 extends over 13 amino acids. Germline lookup yields CDR1 DFQATT and CDR2 SNEGSKA (reference sequence). The ends were cut back, 5 bases at V and 4 bases at J, with 15 bases in the middle. The CDR3 is CSALQGLGYEQYF. The CDR3 nucleotides are TGCAGTGCTCTCCAGGGCCTCGGGTACGAGCAGTACTTC.

This clonotype was seen repeatedly, ten times or more. This sequence joins TRBV29-1 and TRBJ1-4, with 8 bases that match TRBD1. V lost 4 bases, J lost 7 bases, and 5 bases stayed unmatched. The germline V gene encodes CDR1 SQVTM and CDR2 ANQGSEA. The CDR3 is 13 residues long. The CDR3 spells CSVAGGVGEKLFF. CDR3 nucleotide sequence: TGCAGCGTTGCAGGGGGCGTCGGTGAAAAACTGTTTTTT.

V usage is TRBV28 and J usage is TRBJ2-7; 7 bases agree with TRBD2. Germline lookup yields CDR1 MDHEN and CDR2 SYDVKM. V dropped 10 bases and J dropped 3; count of bases not matched to a gene: 9. This CDR3 is built from 13 residues. The CDR3 loop reads CAILPSGNYEQYF. The CDR3 bases are TGTGCCATCCTTCCTAGCGGCAACTACGAGCAGTACTTC. Complete variable domain (other parts from reference TRBV28 and TRBJ2-7): DVKVTQSSRYLVKRTGEKVFLECVQDMDHENMFWYRQDPGLGLRLIYFSYDVKMKEKGDIPEGYSVSREKKERFSLILESASTNQTSMYLCAILPSGNYEQYFGPGTRLTVT.

This chain uses TRBV3-1 with TRBJ2-7, with 11 bases identical to TRBD2. CDR3 length equals 15 residues. V was pared by 5 bases and J by 1 base, with 4 bases of the junction left unmatched. Germline lookup yields CDR1 LGHDT and CDR2 YNNKEL (reference sequence). The CDR3 here is CASSKGLAESYEQYF. The DNA of the CDR3 is TGTGCCAGCAGCAAGGGACTAGCGGAATCCTACGAGCAGTACTTC.

J is TRBJ2-7 and V is TRBV29-1, with D uncertain. The germline V gene encodes CDR1 SQVTM and CDR2 ANQGSEA. The length of the CDR3 is 11 residues. Trimming took off 6 bases at V and 6 bases at J, with 12 bases between the two ends. The CDR3 loop reads CSVDWLGEQYF. The CDR3 DNA reads as TGCAGCGTCGACTGGCTAGGCGAGCAGTACTTC.

In DNA form, the CDR3 reads TGTGCCATCTCCGGGACAGGGTTGGATCAGCCCCAGCATTTT. It specifies CAISGTGLDQPQHF. V is TRBV10-3 and J is TRBJ1-5, with 9 bases matching TRBD1. Trimming removed 8 bases from V and 5 bases from J; junction bases left unmatched: 7. This CDR3 contains 14 residues. CDR1 is ENHRY and CDR2 is SYGVKD in the germline V gene.

Many counts were recorded for this clonotype. The chain couples TRBV7-2 to TRBJ2-5; D not resolved. Deletions cut 3 bases from V and 4 bases from J, with 12 bases between. CDR3 length equals 14 residues. Germline V gives CDR1 SGHTA, CDR2 FQGNSA. This CDR3 reads CASSLLGLGETQYF. CDR3 in DNA: TGTGCCAGCAGCTTGCTGGGCCTTGGAGAGACCCAGTACTTC.

This clonotype occurred a few times. The gene calls are TRBV20-1 and TRBJ2-7, with a weak D call TRBD1 (6 bases). Germline values: CDR1 DFQATT, CDR2 SNEGSKA (reference sequence). Trimming stripped 7 bases from V and 2 bases from J, with 21 bases between. CDR3 length: 15 residues. CDR3 sequence reads: CSVTLGARGPYEQYF. For the CDR3, the DNA is TGCAGTGTTACTTTGGGGGCCAGGGGACCCTACGAGCAGTACTTC.

A few counts support this clonotype. CDR3: CASSQVYPGTYNEQFF. The CDR3 nucleotides read TGCGCCAGCAGCCAAGTGTATCCCGGAACCTACAATGAGCAGTTCTTC. The chain uses TRBV4-3 and TRBJ2-1; no reliable D call. V was trimmed by 1 base and J by 2 bases, leaving 12 bases between them. The germline V gene has CDR1 LGHNA and CDR2 YSLEER. This CDR3 is 16 amino acids long.

The chain couples TRBV7-2 to TRBJ2-5; the D gene is possibly TRBD1 (6 bases). V was pared by 7 bases and J by 4 bases, with 13 bases between. Germline values: CDR1 SGHTA, CDR2 FQGNSA. The CDR3 is made up of 13 amino acids. The CDR3 region is CASTNRVRETQYF. The CDR3 bases are TGTGCCAGCACCAACAGGGTACGAGAGACCCAGTACTTC. The whole variable domain, filled in from reference TRBV7-2 and TRBJ2-5, reads GAGVSQSPSNKVTEKGKDVELRCDPISGHTALYWYRQSLGQGLEFLIYFQGNSAPDKSGLPSDRFSAERTGGSVSTLTIQRTQQEDSAVYLCASTNRVRETQYFGPGTRLLVL.

CDR3 in DNA: TGCAGTGCTAGAACTAGCGTGAGCTCCTACAATGAGCAGTTCTTC. This codes for CSARTSVSSYNEQFF. The chain joins TRBV20-1 to TRBJ2-1; 7 bases align to TRBD2. The ends lost 2 bases at V and 0 bases at J; junction bases unmatched: 4. CDR1 DFQATT and CDR2 SNEGSKA come from the germline V gene (reference sequence). This CDR3 is built from 15 residues.